What follows are 30 T cell receptor beta chains derived from one specimen sequenced in a study of response to subunit inactivated influenza vaccine. TCRdb reanalysed the RT-PCR reads using MiXCR and keeps one entry per CDR3 protein. The repertoire consists of about 480,000 distinct CDR3 sequences, with 10% to 15% occurring once and the leading ten covering 10% to 15%. Material: PBMCs from blood, obtained 35 to 45 days after vaccination. The receptors originated from a middle-aged man who received an inactivated influenza vaccine.

Ten or more counts support this clonotype. The chain joins TRBV29-1 to TRBJ2-6; D assignment may be TRBD1 or TRBD2 (5 bases each). V lost 0 bases and J 0 bases, leaving 12 bases between the germline ends. This CDR3 region has 17 residues. The germline V gene encodes CDR1 SQVTM and CDR2 ANQGSEA. DNA of the CDR3: TGCAGCGTTGAAGATCGGTGGGGGAGCTCTGGGGCCAACGTCCTGACTTTC. It codes for CSVEDRWGSSGANVLTF.

This clonotype came up a few times. In DNA form, the CDR3 reads TGTGCCAGCAGTACGGACAGGAGTAGCAATCAGCCCCAGCATTTT. Residues: CASSTDRSSNQPQHF. This chain connects TRBV6-1 to TRBJ1-5; 7 nucleotides match TRBD1. The V and J ends lost 5 bases and 0 bases, in that order; junction bases with no gene match: 4. Germline assignment: CDR1 MNHNS and CDR2 SASEGT. The CDR3 loop spans 15 amino acids.

The CDR3 reads CASSHGETGLAETGYF. DNA for the CDR3: TGTGCCAGCAGCCACGGGGAAACGGGACTAGCGGAGACGGGTTACTTC. The chain is built from TRBV7-9 and TRBJ2-7; 11 positions agree with TRBD2. Germline trimming cut 5 bases from V and 13 bases from J; bases unmatched to any gene: 19. The CDR3 is made up of 16 amino acids. Per the germline V gene, CDR1 is SEHNR and CDR2 is FQNEAQ (reference sequence).

The chain recombines TRBV7-9 with TRBJ2-1; 10 bases align to TRBD2. The length of the CDR3 is 14 residues. The germline V gene has CDR1 SEHNR and CDR2 FQNEAQ (reference sequence). J lost 8 bases, V lost 5 bases, and 6 bases had no gene match. The CDR3 spells CASSPSGSLDEQFF. The CDR3 DNA is TGTGCCAGCAGCCCTAGCGGGAGTTTGGATGAGCAGTTCTTC.

In its sample, this clonotype was seen a few times. The gene calls are TRBV6-5 and TRBJ2-7; 11 bases are a match to TRBD2. This CDR3 is built from 17 residues. In germline, CDR1 is MNHEY, CDR2 SVGAGI. After removal of 0 bases from V and 5 bases from J, the junction contained 9 bases not matched to a gene. CDR3 in DNA: TGTGCCAGCAGTTACTCGATCACTAGCGGGAGTCTCAACGAGCAGTACTTC. It encodes CASSYSITSGSLNEQYF.

J is TRBJ2-2 and V is TRBV6-4; D is unresolved. Germline values: CDR1 MRHNA, CDR2 SNTAGT. V dropped 4 bases and J dropped 5 bases, with 14 bases sitting between them. The CDR3 sequence is 15 residues long. The CDR3 DNA reads as TGTGCCAGCAGTGTGACTTCCCCTGGGACCGGGGAGCTGTTTTTT. Translating gives CASSVTSPGTGELFF.

The chain employs TRBV7-9 and TRBJ2-7; D not certain. The CDR3 runs to 12 residues. In germline, CDR1 is SEHNR, CDR2 FQNEAQ (reference sequence). V was cut by 5 bases and J by 3 bases, with 8 bases left in between. The CDR3 coding sequence is TGTGCCAGCAGCCCAACCTACTACGAGCAGTACTTC. Translating it yields CASSPTYYEQYF.

This clonotype appeared a few times. This chain links TRBV9 with TRBJ1-6; 8 bases are shared with TRBD1. V was pared by 4 bases and J by 7 bases, with 4 bases of the junction left unmatched. This CDR3 has 14 amino acids. Per germline, CDR1 SGDLS and CDR2 YYNGEE. The CDR3 sequence: CASSQDRGNSPLHF. The DNA for the CDR3 is TGTGCCAGCAGCCAAGACAGGGGCAATTCACCCCTCCACTTT. The full variable domain, completed using reference TRBV9 and TRBJ1-6, is DSGVTQTPKHLITATGQRVTLRCSPRSGDLSVYWYQQSLDQGLQFLIQYYNGEERAKGNILERFSAQQFPDLHSELNLSSLELGDSALYFCASSQDRGNSPLHFGNGTRLTVT.

The rearrangement joins TRBV2 to TRBJ2-3; 16 nucleotides line up with TRBD2. The CDR3 covers 17 residues. Per the germline V gene, CDR1 is SNHLY and CDR2 is FYNNEI. V was clipped by 6 bases and J by 2 bases; unmatched bases: 5. The CDR3 DNA reads as TGTGCCAGCAGCCCCGGGACTAGCGGGGGGGCCACAGATACGCAGTATTTT. Amino acids: CASSPGTSGGATDTQYF. Combining the CDR3 with reference TRBV2 and TRBJ2-3 gives the whole variable domain EPEVTQTPSHQVTQMGQEVILRCVPISNHLYFYWYRQILGQKVEFLVSFYNNEISEKSEIFDDQFSVERPDGSNFTLKIRSTKLEDSAMYFCASSPGTSGGATDTQYFGPGTRLTVL.

This clonotype was counted only a few times. The chain employs TRBV6-2 or TRBV6-3 and TRBJ1-1, with D unresolved. V lost 6 bases and J 4 bases, leaving 9 bases between the germline ends. The CDR3 extends over 12 amino acids. Germline loops: CDR1 MNHEY, CDR2 SVGEGT. In DNA, the CDR3 is TGTGCCAGCAGCGGTTTTGCCACTGAAGCTTTCTTT. This gives the protein CASSGFATEAFF.

Ten or more counts support this clonotype. V is TRBV20-1 and J is TRBJ1-5; D uncertain. This CDR3 has 12 residues. Trimming took 6 bases from V and 5 from J, leaving 11 bases between them. From germline, CDR1 is DFQATT and CDR2 SNEGSKA (reference sequence). The DNA for the CDR3 is TGCAGTGCCACCCAACCAGATCAGCCCCAGCATTTT. Protein sequence: CSATQPDQPQHF.

This clonotype was observed a handful of times. The chain employs TRBV7-2 and TRBJ2-3, with 12 bases identical to TRBD2. Looked up from germline, CDR1 is SGHTA and CDR2 is FQGNSA. J was trimmed by 13 bases and V by 1 base; bases with no gene match: 3. This CDR3 is built from 13 residues. CDR3 amino acids: CASSLGLAGVKYF. The CDR3 nucleotides are TGTGCCAGCAGCTTAGGACTAGCGGGAGTAAAGTATTTT. Full variable domain (missing parts from reference TRBV7-2 and TRBJ2-3): GAGVSQSPSNKVTEKGKDVELRCDPISGHTALYWYRQSLGQGLEFLIYFQGNSAPDKSGLPSDRFSAERTGGSVSTLTIQRTQQEDSAVYLCASSLGLAGVKYFGPGTRLTVL.

This clonotype has a handful of counts. The genes are TRBV11-2 and TRBJ2-6, with 9 nucleotides matching TRBD2. The CDR3 spans 16 residues. The trim removed 3 bases at V and 2 bases at J, leaving 2 bases unmatched. Germline V gene lookup returns CDR1 SGHAT and CDR2 FQNNGV. CDR3 bases: TGTGCCAGCAGCTTTAGCGGGAGTCCTGGGGCCAACGTCCTGACTTTC. Its translation is CASSFSGSPGANVLTF.

This clonotype was observed a few times. The chain joins TRBV7-7 to TRBJ2-2, with D tentatively TRBD2 (6 bases). The CDR3 contains 17 residues. V lost 4 bases and J lost 5, with 20 bases in between. CDR1 is SSHAT and CDR2 is FNYEAQ in the germline V gene (reference sequence). CDR3 DNA sequence: TGTGCCAGCAGCTCAGTTATCGGGACTCTGGCGACCGGGGAGCTGTTTTTT. Translation gives CASSSVIGTLATGELFF. Full variable domain (rest looked up from reference TRBV7-7 and TRBJ2-2): GAGVSQSPRYKVTKRGQDVTLRCDPISSHATLYWYQQALGQGPEFLTYFNYEAQPDKSGLPSDRFSAERPEGSISTLTIQRTEQRDSAMYRCASSSVIGTLATGELFFGEGSRLTVL.

This clonotype was picked up a small number of times. This chain joins TRBV10-3 and TRBJ2-7, with 10 nucleotides matching TRBD1. The CDR3 sequence is 16 residues long. The trim removed 5 bases at V and 7 bases at J, leaving 14 bases unmatched. Germline-derived CDR1 and CDR2 are ENHRY and SYGVKD. The CDR3: CAISSSARDRGGEQYF. CDR3 nucleotides: TGTGCCATCAGTTCCTCTGCAAGGGACAGGGGCGGTGAGCAGTACTTC.

About this clonotype: A much more abundant neighbour one base away suggests this may be a read error. The chain links TRBV28 to TRBJ2-3, with D tentatively TRBD1 or TRBD2 (5 bases each). The V gene's germline CDR1 is MDHEN and CDR2 SYDVKM. This CDR3 has 15 residues. The CDR3: CGSRTGTLSTDTQYF. Written as DNA, the CDR3 is TGTGGCAGCAGAACCGGGACCCTTAGCACAGATACGCAGTATTTT.

This clonotype showed up just a few times. The genes are TRBV6-2 or TRBV6-3 and TRBJ2-1; a possible D gene is TRBD2 (5 bases). The CDR3 sequence is 15 residues long. The V gene's germline CDR1 is MNHEY and CDR2 SVGEGT. The V gene lost 2 bases and the J gene lost 4 bases, with 12 bases spanning the gap. The CDR3: CASSYPGLNYNEQFF. The CDR3 region has the DNA TGTGCCAGCAGTTACCCCGGACTCAATTACAATGAGCAGTTCTTC.

V gene TRBV28 combines with J gene TRBJ2-1; 11 bases fit TRBD2. V trimming: 3 bases; J trimming: 7 bases; junction bases outside the gene matches: 5. The CDR3 is 15 amino acids. The germline gives CDR1 MDHEN, CDR2 SYDVKM. DNA for the CDR3: TGTGCCAGCAGTTTGACTAGCGGGATACAGAATGAGCAGTTCTTC. Amino acids: CASSLTSGIQNEQFF.

This clonotype was detected a few times. The CDR3 sequence: CASSLVFWRQTYEQYF. The CDR3 DNA sequence: TGTGCCAGCAGTTTGGTCTTTTGGAGGCAGACCTACGAGCAGTACTTC. This chain joins TRBV27 and TRBJ2-7; D is perhaps TRBD2 (5 bases). The CDR3 covers 16 residues. With 3 bases removed from V and 2 bases from J, the gap between germline ends came to 17 bases. CDR1 and CDR2 from the germline V gene are MNHEY and SMNVEV (reference sequence).

The V gene is TRBV12-3 or TRBV12-4, the J gene TRBJ2-7; a possible D gene is TRBD2 (5 bases). V lost 2 bases and J 5 bases, leaving 22 bases between the germline ends. The CDR3 consists of 17 residues. The CDR3, as DNA: TGTGCCAGCAGTTTATCCGGCCGACCGGGGAGCCCCAACGAGCAGTACTTC. It translates to CASSLSGRPGSPNEQYF.

In this sample, this clonotype turned up a few times. The rearrangement joins TRBV9 to TRBJ2-5; 11 positions agree with TRBD2. V shed 0 bases and J 5 bases; nucleotides not matched to a gene: 3. The CDR3 is 15 residues long. CDR1 and CDR2 (germline): SGDLS, YYNGEE. The DNA of the CDR3 is TGTGCCAGCAGCGTAGCCGGGACTAGCGGCGAGACCCAGTACTTC. This encodes CASSVAGTSGETQYF.

This clonotype was detected a few times. This chain connects TRBV12-3 or TRBV12-4 to TRBJ1-5; D unresolved. V gave up 5 bases and J gave up 2 bases, with 10 bases separating them. The CDR3 runs to 14 residues. The CDR3 here is CASSPAVGNQPQHF. The CDR3 coding sequence is TGTGCCAGCAGTCCGGCGGTGGGCAATCAGCCCCAGCATTTT.

This clonotype showed up just a few times. The rearrangement uses TRBV4-2 and TRBJ2-7; 7 bases map to TRBD1. The CDR3 sequence is 15 residues long. J gave up 1 base and V 5 bases, and 8 bases lay outside the gene matches. Germline loops: CDR1 LGHNA, CDR2 YNFKEQ. This chain's CDR3 is CASSVGKGASYEQYF. The CDR3 DNA reads as TGTGCCAGCAGCGTGGGTAAGGGGGCGTCCTACGAGCAGTACTTC.

The rearrangement joins TRBV6-1 to TRBJ2-3; D may be TRBD1 (6 bases). The V gene lost 3 bases and the J gene lost 2 bases, with 9 bases spanning the gap. The germline CDR1 and CDR2 sequences are MNHNS and SASEGT. CDR3 size: 14 residues. The CDR3 sequence: CASSDRDNTDTQYF. CDR3 DNA: TGTGCCAGCAGTGACCGGGACAACACAGATACGCAGTATTTT.

The chain employs TRBV12-3 or TRBV12-4 and TRBJ2-5, with TRBD1 matching 8 bases. The CDR3 runs 13 residues. The trim removed 6 bases at V and 4 bases at J, leaving 4 bases unmatched. DNA for the CDR3: TGTGCCAGCAGGGACAGGGTTATAGAGACCCAGTACTTC. This gives the protein CASRDRVIETQYF.

This chain connects TRBV5-5 to TRBJ2-7; possible D gene TRBD1, 6 bases. V lost 4 bases to trimming and J lost 3 bases, with 14 bases between them. Germline loops: CDR1 SGHKS, CDR2 YYEKEE (reference sequence). The CDR3 extends over 14 amino acids. CDR3 sequence (DNA): TGTGCCAGCAGCGCTAAGGACAGTTACTACGAGCAGTACTTC. Translated: CASSAKDSYYEQYF.

This chain connects TRBV20-1 to TRBJ2-3, with D uncertain. Germline CDR1 reads DFQATT; CDR2 reads SNEGSKA (reference sequence). Trimming removed 6 bases from V and 7 bases from J, with 26 bases in between. CDR3 size: 16 residues. CDR3 DNA sequence: TGCAGTGCCATATACCAACCGAAATTTAGGTCGAATACGCAGTATTTT. This codes for CSAIYQPKFRSNTQYF.

The table lists this clonotype with many counts. The rearrangement links TRBV20-1 to TRBJ1-5, with a tentative D call TRBD1 (5 bases). The germline V gene has CDR1 DFQATT and CDR2 SNEGSKA (reference sequence). CDR3 length equals 15 residues. The germline V and J ends were trimmed by 3 bases and 6 bases, with 18 bases remaining between them. CDR3 loop: CSARTLQGEGQPQHF. The DNA of the CDR3 is TGCAGTGCTAGGACCTTGCAGGGTGAGGGTCAGCCCCAGCATTTT.

This clonotype came up a few times. The gene calls are TRBV2 and TRBJ2-5; no clear D. The V end lost 3 bases, the J end lost 1 base, and 6 bases lay between the germline ends. This CDR3 has 13 residues. From germline, CDR1 is SNHLY and CDR2 FYNNEI. The CDR3 protein is CASSEGGQETQYF. As DNA, the CDR3 is TGTGCCAGCAGTGAGGGCGGCCAAGAGACCCAGTACTTC.

A few counts support this clonotype. The chain links TRBV18 to TRBJ1-3; no clear D gene. Trimming took 0 bases from V and 0 from J, leaving 9 bases between them. This CDR3 region has 16 residues. The V gene's germline CDR1 is KGHSH and CDR2 LQKENI. CDR3 coding DNA: TGTGCCAGCTCACCACCGTCGGCATCCTCTGGAAACACCATATATTTT. As protein: CASSPPSASSGNTIYF.